The rows below give T cell receptor beta chains drawn from one sample of a study of memory CD4+ T cells and cytomegalovirus serostatus. Clones were sequenced by immunoSEQ multiplex PCR, and TCRdb holds only the in-frame ones, with some missing. Among 50,000 or so clones listed, just over 75% were seen once. Sample: memory CD4+ T cells from blood. The receptors come from an adult in good health and CMV-seronegative. Each CDR3 is given with its conserved first and last residue. The D gene is left open where the match is weak. Some rows mark clone size as missing; the rest say once, few, many or name a class of expanded clone.

>.|TRBV6-5|once|TRBJ1-4
CASSYSGGIAEKLFF
TGTGCCAGCAGTTACTCGGGGGGCATAGCTGAAAAACTGTTTTTT
>.|TRBV4-3|few|TRBJ2-7
CASSQEQFSEQYF
TGCGCCAGCAGCCAAGAACAGTTCAGTGAGCAGTACTTC
>TRBD1|TRBV6-5|.|TRBJ2-1
CASTSGQGANEQFF
TGTGCCAGCACCTCGGGACAGGGGGCCAATGAGCAGTTCTTC
>.|TRBV5-5|.|TRBJ1-1
CASSGGRGTEAFF
TGTGCCAGCAGCGGGGGAAGGGGCACTGAAGCTTTCTTT
>.|TRBV7-6|.|TRBJ2-5
CASSLASETQYF
TGTGCCAGCAGCTTAGCTTCCGAGACCCAGTACTTC
>.|TRBV28|few|TRBJ1-2
CASSSTDYGYTF
TGTGCCAGCAGTTCGACCGACTATGGCTACACCTTC
>.|TRBV7-2|once|TRBJ2-7
CASSLASGSSYEQYF
TGTGCCAGCAGCTTAGCGAGCGGTTCCTCCTACGAGCAGTACTTC
>.|TRBV5-1|.|TRBJ1-2
CASSLDAGANYGYTF
TGCGCCAGCAGCTTGGATGCAGGGGCTAACTATGGCTACACCTTC
>.|TRBV13|.|TRBJ2-5
CASSLLQETQYF
TGTGCCAGCAGCCTTCTCCAAGAGACCCAGTACTTC
>.|TRBV6-5|.|TRBJ2-3
CASRDYRANTDTQYF
TGTGCCAGCAGGGACTACCGTGCCAACACAGATACGCAGTATTTT
>TRBD1|TRBV7-8|few|TRBJ1-2
CASSLARRTGGSYGYTF
TGTGCCAGCAGCTTAGCGCGGAGGACAGGGGGTAGCTATGGCTACACCTTC
>TRBD1|TRBV19|few|TRBJ2-5
CASSPRGQGLQETQYF
TGTGCCAGTAGTCCCCGGGGACAGGGCCTCCAAGAGACCCAGTACTTC
>.|TRBV5-6|.|TRBJ1-2
CASTQRYRTPVDGYTF
TGTGCCAGCACCCAGCGCTACAGAACGCCGGTGGATGGCTACACCTTC
>.|TRBV4-2|few|TRBJ1-5
CASSQDIDRDQPQHF
TGTGCCAGCAGCCAAGATATTGACCGCGATCAGCCCCAGCATTTT
>TRBD2|TRBV7-3|once|TRBJ2-2
CASRLAGGARTGELFF
TGTGCCAGCAGACTAGCGGGGGGCGCGAGGACCGGGGAGCTGTTTTTT
>.|TRBV7-6|.|TRBJ1-1
CASSRTDNTEAFF
TGTGCCAGCAGCAGGACGGACAACACTGAAGCTTTCTTT
>TRBD1|TRBV27|.|TRBJ1-1
CASSSTGGYSEAFF
TGTGCCAGCAGTTCGACAGGGGGTTACTCTGAAGCTTTCTTT
>.|TRBV30|.|TRBJ1-6
CACAATSNNSPLHF
TGTGCCTGTGCTGCCACCTCCAATAATTCACCCCTCCACTTT
>.|TRBV9|once|TRBJ1-3
CASSVFHRPLTHSGNTIYF
TGTGCCAGCAGCGTATTCCACAGGCCCCTAACCCACTCTGGAAACACCATATATTTT
>.|TRBV18|.|TRBJ1-1
CASSPNLSGRVAEAFF
TGTGCCAGCTCACCAAATCTATCAGGGAGGGTGGCTGAAGCTTTCTTT
>TRBD2|TRBV29-1|.|TRBJ2-3
CSVRGLAGILSTDTQYF
TGCAGCGTAAGGGGACTAGCGGGTATACTTAGCACAGATACGCAGTATTTT
>.|TRBV2|.|TRBJ1-1
CASTATNMNTEAFF
TGTGCCAGCACTGCGACAAATATGAACACTGAAGCTTTCTTT
>.|TRBV5-6|few|TRBJ1-5
CASSLGRNNQPQHF
TGTGCCAGCAGCTTGGGACGGAACAATCAGCCCCAGCATTTT
>.|TRBV7-2|.|TRBJ2-3
CASSLATFLSLTDTQYF
TGTGCCAGCAGCTTAGCCACCTTCCTCTCACTCACAGATACGCAGTATTTT
>.|TRBV28|.|TRBJ1-2
CASSTRGGYTF
TGTGCCAGCAGTACCAGGGGTGGCTACACCTTC
>.|TRBV7-2|.|TRBJ2-6
CASSLVGARTGANVLTF
TGTGCCAGCAGCTTAGTAGGGGCGCGAACTGGGGCCAACGTCCTGACTTTC
>.|TRBV7-8|.|TRBJ2-7
CASSPPGEGGEQYF
TGTGCCAGCAGCCCCCCAGGGGAAGGGGGCGAGCAGTACTTC
>TRBD1|TRBV6-4|.|TRBJ1-2
CASSDRGQGPFPNYGYTF
TGTGCCAGCAGTGATCGTGGACAGGGACCCTTTCCTAACTATGGCTACACCTTC
>TRBD2|TRBV7-2|once|TRBJ2-3
CASSWSSGSTDTQYF
TGTGCCAGCAGCTGGTCTAGCGGGAGCACAGATACGCAGTATTTT
>.|TRBV7-3|.|TRBJ1-1
CASSLKDSNTEAFF
TGTGCCAGCAGCTTAAAGGATTCGAACACTGAAGCTTTCTTT
>.|TRBV5-5|.|TRBJ2-5
CASSVGSVQETQYF
TGTGCCAGCAGCGTCGGGAGTGTCCAAGAGACCCAGTACTTC
>TRBD1|TRBV7-3|few|TRBJ1-5
CASSITGGNQPQHF
TGTGCCAGCAGCATAACAGGGGGCAATCAGCCCCAGCATTTT
>TRBD1|TRBV19|.|TRBJ2-6
CGTGDPWGANVLTF
TGTGGTACAGGGGATCCTTGGGGGGCCAACGTCCTGACTTTC
>.|TRBV9|.|TRBJ1-1
CASSFGPDTEAFF
TGTGCCAGCAGCTTCGGACCGGACACTGAAGCTTTCTTT
>TRBD2|TRBV18|.|TRBJ2-7
CASSLGTLLAGSYEQYF
TGTGCCAGCTCACTGGGGACGTTGTTAGCGGGGTCCTACGAGCAGTACTTC
>.|TRBV2|few|TRBJ2-7
CASSEGSRGGEQYF
TGTGCCAGCAGTGAAGGGTCCAGGGGAGGCGAGCAGTACTTC
>TRBD1|TRBV19|.|TRBJ2-7
CASSTGQGAYEQYF
TGTGCCAGTAGTACGGGACAGGGGGCCTACGAGCAGTACTTC
>.|TRBV19|few|TRBJ1-2
CASTPIMRANYGYTF
TGTGCCAGTACCCCCATTATGCGGGCCAACTATGGCTACACCTTC
>TRBD2|TRBV7-9|.|TRBJ2-4
CASSLGEGGKNIQYF
TGTGCCAGCAGCTTAGGGGAGGGAGGCAAAAACATTCAGTACTTC
>TRBD1|TRBV30|few|TRBJ2-1
CAWRDPTGVREQFF
TGTGCCTGGAGGGACCCGACAGGGGTCCGTGAGCAGTTCTTC
>TRBD2|TRBV10-1|.|TRBJ2-5
CASSASKAGARETQYF
TGCGCCAGCAGTGCGTCCAAAGCGGGAGCGCGGGAGACCCAGTACTTC
>.|TRBV7-2|few|TRBJ1-1
CASSLPGALREAFF
TGTGCCAGCAGCTTACCGGGTGCCCTCCGCGAAGCTTTCTTT
>TRBD2|TRBV2|.|TRBJ2-7
CASSEGFGTSGGNNEQYF
TGTGCCAGCAGCGAGGGGTTCGGGACTAGCGGGGGGAACAACGAGCAGTACTTC
>TRBD1|TRBV18|.|TRBJ1-1
CASSQTGVDTEAFF
TGTGCCAGCTCTCAAACAGGGGTAGACACTGAAGCTTTCTTT
>.|TRBV11-3|.|TRBJ2-1
CASSLMGSYNEQFF
TGTGCCAGCAGCCTAATGGGGTCCTACAATGAGCAGTTCTTC
>TRBD1|TRBV19|.|TRBJ1-3
CASSILGQGSRSSGNTIYF
TGTGCCAGTAGTATACTGGGACAGGGGAGTCGGAGCTCTGGAAACACCATATATTTT
>.|TRBV5-1|.|TRBJ1-1
CASSLEGANTEAFF
TGCGCCAGCAGCTTGGAAGGGGCCAACACTGAAGCTTTCTTT